This is a list of T cell receptor beta chains from one sample in a study of shared clonotypes between healthy human individuals. Profiled with immunoSEQ multiplex PCR; TCRdb holds only in-frame clones, not every one. The profile shows almost 750,000 clones, 72% of them singletons. Sequencing input: memory CD4+ T cells sorted from blood. The receptor set was obtained from a woman in her 30s in good health. CDR3s include the opening cysteine and the closing phenylalanine or tryptophan. Each record gives: CDR3 DNA, CDR3 protein, clone size, V gene, D gene, J gene. A D gene is named only where the DNA matches it firmly. For some rows the clone size is stated as once, few or many, or as a class when expanded; others skip it.

DNA: TGTGCCACCTCCAACTATCACAATGAGCAGTTCTTC
CDR3: CATSNYHNEQFF
size: few
V: TRBV6-1
D: -
J: TRBJ2-1

DNA: TGTGCCAGCAGTTTACCAGGGACAGGAATTTACGAGCAGTACTTC
CDR3: CASSLPGTGIYEQYF
size: -
V: TRBV6-5
D: TRBD1
J: TRBJ2-7

DNA: TGTGCCAGCAAATACCGGGACAGAAGCTCCTACGAGCAGTACTTC
CDR3: CASKYRDRSSYEQYF
size: few
V: TRBV2
D: TRBD1
J: TRBJ2-7

DNA: TGTGCCAGCACCCGACGGGACAGGATCCACGAGCAGTACTTC
CDR3: CASTRRDRIHEQYF
size: -
V: TRBV6-5
D: TRBD1
J: TRBJ2-7

DNA: TGTGCCAGCATTGGTCTTGCGGGAGGGACCGGGACCCAGTACTTC
CDR3: CASIGLAGGTGTQYF
size: -
V: TRBV2
D: TRBD2
J: TRBJ2-5

DNA: TGTGCCAGCTCTTCGGGAGAGACCCAGTACTTC
CDR3: CASSSGETQYF
size: -
V: TRBV2
D: -
J: TRBJ2-5

DNA: TGTGCCAGCAGCTTGAGGGGGACTAGCGGGAGAGGCGAGCAGTACTTC
CDR3: CASSLRGTSGRGEQYF
size: -
V: TRBV4-2
D: TRBD2
J: TRBJ2-7

DNA: TGCGCCAGCAGCCAAGGGAAGCGGGGGGTTTTCTTC
CDR3: CASSQGKRGVFF
size: -
V: TRBV4-1
D: TRBD2
J: TRBJ2-1

DNA: TGTGCCAGCGTTGAGGGGGGGAGGGCCTCCTACGAGCAGTACTTC
CDR3: CASVEGGRASYEQYF
size: -
V: TRBV2
D: -
J: TRBJ2-7

DNA: TGTGCCAGCAGTGAAGATCCCCTGCGGGGTGGGCCCCAGCATTTT
CDR3: CASSEDPLRGGPQHF
size: few
V: TRBV6-1
D: -
J: TRBJ1-5